The 10 T cell receptor beta chains presented below share a single source sample, sequenced in a study of T cell responses to AZD1222 COVID-19 vaccine. Data came from immunoSEQ multiplex PCR; TCRdb stores just in-frame clones and leaves some out. The table counts about 140,000 clones; about 2.2% lies in the top ten. What was sequenced was peripheral blood. These receptors were taken from an adult in good health.

The rearrangement links TRBV7-2 to TRBJ1-3, with TRBD1 matching over 8 bases. From germline, CDR1 is SGHTA and CDR2 FQGNSA. Germline trimming cut 5 bases from V and 4 bases from J; bases unmatched to any gene: 7. This CDR3 has 15 amino acids. The DNA for the CDR3 is TGTGCCAGCAGCACGCGGACAGGGCAAGGAAACACCATATATTTT. As protein: CASSTRTGQGNTIYF.

The rearrangement links TRBV5-1 to TRBJ1-1; TRBD1 agrees at 10 bases. The CDR3 contains 19 residues. The junction had 17 bases not matched to a gene; V was cut back by 4 bases and J by 2 bases. Germline V gene sequence: CDR1 SGHRS, CDR2 YFSETQ. The CDR3 nucleotides read TGCGCCAGCAGCGCTACCGGGACAGGGGTAGAAAGGGTCAACACTGAAGCTTTCTTT. This codes for CASSATGTGVERVNTEAFF.

The chain combines TRBV29-1 with TRBJ2-5; 10 nucleotides agree with TRBD1. Trimming at V came to 4 bases and at J to 5 bases, leaving 10 bases not matched to a gene. The CDR3 consists of 15 residues. The germline V gene has CDR1 SQVTM and CDR2 ANQGSEA. Here the CDR3 reads CSVGGQGPAGETQYF. CDR3 in DNA: TGCAGCGTTGGGGGACAGGGGCCAGCGGGGGAGACCCAGTACTTC.

The V gene is TRBV15, the J gene TRBJ1-2, with 7 positions matching TRBD1. J gave up 5 bases and V 0 bases, and 3 bases lay outside the gene matches. The CDR3 runs to 14 residues. The V gene's germline CDR1 is LNHNV and CDR2 YYDKDF (reference sequence). As DNA, the CDR3 is TGTGCCACCAGCAGAGACAGGGGGTGGTATGGCTACACCTTC. Protein: CATSRDRGWYGYTF.

The V call is TRBV7-9, the J call TRBJ2-5; D remains unclear. The CDR3 covers 15 residues. Germline V gene sequence: CDR1 SEHNR, CDR2 FQNEAQ (reference sequence). V shed 1 base and J shed 4 bases, with 13 bases lying between them. The CDR3 DNA sequence: TGTGCCAGCAGCTTAGAGCTAGGTCTCGCAGAGACCCAGTACTTC. Its protein product is CASSLELGLAETQYF.

J is TRBJ2-5 and V is TRBV5-1; 10 nucleotides match TRBD1. The length of the CDR3 is 17 residues. Germline V CDR1 and CDR2: SGHRS, YFSETQ. J lost 4 bases, V lost 4 bases, and 13 bases had no gene match. CDR3 amino acids: CASSLSGTGAFLETQYF. CDR3 DNA sequence: TGCGCCAGCAGCCTATCAGGGACAGGGGCCTTCCTAGAGACCCAGTACTTC.

The chain carries TRBV7-2 and TRBJ1-1; D is possibly TRBD1 (5 bases). Germline values: CDR1 SGHTA, CDR2 FQGNSA. CDR3 size: 13 residues. The ends were cut back, 6 bases at V and 4 bases at J, with 12 bases in the middle. The DNA of the CDR3 is TGTGCCAGCAGGATCAGGGAGGGCACTGAAGCTTTCTTT. Translated, it gives CASRIREGTEAFF.

The CDR3 here is CASSFSVRAGAVNTGELFF. The CDR3 coding sequence is TGTGCCAGCAGCTTTTCCGTTCGAGCGGGGGCCGTAAACACCGGGGAGCTGTTTTTT. The chain combines TRBV7-3 with TRBJ2-2, with TRBD2 identical over 8 bases. The CDR3 is 19 amino acids. The ends lost 3 bases at V and 2 bases at J; junction bases unmatched: 14. From germline, CDR1 is SGHTA and CDR2 FQGTGA.

This sequence joins TRBV6-5 and TRBJ1-1; TRBD1 matches at 8 bases. Germline V gene sequence: CDR1 MNHEY, CDR2 SVGAGI. V lost 4 bases and J lost 0; bases outside the gene matches: 4. The CDR3 contains 15 residues. The CDR3 is CASSSPGQVNTEAFF. The CDR3 DNA reads as TGTGCCAGCAGTTCGCCGGGACAGGTGAACACTGAAGCTTTCTTT.

This chain uses TRBV7-9 with TRBJ2-7; D ambiguous. Germline assignment: CDR1 SEHNR and CDR2 FQNEAQ (reference sequence). This CDR3 contains 11 residues. V lost 7 bases and J 3 bases, leaving 7 bases between the germline ends. CDR3 in DNA: TGTGCCAGCACCAAGAACTACGAGCAGTACTTC. Translation gives CASTKNYEQYF.